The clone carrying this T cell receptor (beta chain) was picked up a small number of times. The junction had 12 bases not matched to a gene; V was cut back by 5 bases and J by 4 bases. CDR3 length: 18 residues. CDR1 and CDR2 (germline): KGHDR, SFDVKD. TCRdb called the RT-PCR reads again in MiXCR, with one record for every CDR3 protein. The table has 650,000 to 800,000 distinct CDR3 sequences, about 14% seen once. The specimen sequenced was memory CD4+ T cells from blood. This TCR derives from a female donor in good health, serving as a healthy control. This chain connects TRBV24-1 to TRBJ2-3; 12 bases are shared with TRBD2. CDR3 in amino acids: CATSGPATSGSRADTQYF. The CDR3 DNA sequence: TGTGCCACCAGTGGACCCGCGACTAGCGGGAGCAGGGCAGATACGCAGTATTTT.